This TCR beta chain was recovered during a study of blood T cell repertoires in COVID-19. Study-level background: PBMCs, B-cell-depleted T cells, or T cells were the source of the cDNA or gDNA that made up the material.

Followed over time, Seattle patients had been enrolled while infection was active. In the original analysis: Researchers report that nucleated cell counts were estimated from reference gene primer amplification. Clones were read by immunoSEQ multiplex PCR, and TCRdb kept only the in-frame ones, dropping some. D and trimming come from the DNA, and the V and J calls and clone size come from that table. The data show about 260,000 clones, around nine tenths seen once. Germline values: CDR1 MNHEY, CDR2 SMNVEV (reference sequence). With 4 bases removed from V and 5 bases from J, the gap between germline ends came to 8 bases. CDR3 length: 12 residues.

The source of this sequence is a woman aged 60-75 years with COVID-19, enrolled during active disease. The V call is TRBV27, the J call TRBJ1-2, with a possible D match to TRBD1 (5 bases). Material for sequencing was peripheral blood. In nucleotides, the CDR3 is TGTGCCAGCAGTTCGCAGGGATATGGCTACACCTTC. This codes for CASSSQGYGYTF.